This TCR beta chain came from a study of T cells in localized non-small cell lung cancer. Sequenced by immunoSEQ multiplex PCR; TCRdb stores in-frame clones only, minus some. Of approximately 4,600 clones in the sample, under 35% are singletons; the top ten hold about a sixth. Germline V gene sequence: CDR1 LNHDA, CDR2 SQIVND (reference sequence). V lost 6 bases to trimming and J lost 9 bases; unmatched junction nucleotides: 11. There are 14 residues in the CDR3. In the case of this clone: Antigen specificity is unknown.

General study results and limits: There were a median roughly 60 of the top 100 tumor clones appearing in adjacent lung. Multi-region tumor sequencing was not done, so intratumor heterogeneity could not be excluded. Maximal T cell clonality occurred in uninvolved adjacent lung, with tumor ranking below it. A higher density of T cells in blood coincided with extended overall survival.

J is TRBJ1-5 and V is TRBV19, with 7 bases aligning to TRBD1. Here the sequenced sample was lung tumor tissue, taken before any cancer treatment. The clonotype comes from a man aged 40 to 70 with stage II squamous cell lung carcinoma. Here the CDR3 reads CASRDGQGGPPQHF. CDR3 DNA: TGTGCCAGTAGGGATGGGCAGGGGGGGCCGCCCCAGCATTTT.